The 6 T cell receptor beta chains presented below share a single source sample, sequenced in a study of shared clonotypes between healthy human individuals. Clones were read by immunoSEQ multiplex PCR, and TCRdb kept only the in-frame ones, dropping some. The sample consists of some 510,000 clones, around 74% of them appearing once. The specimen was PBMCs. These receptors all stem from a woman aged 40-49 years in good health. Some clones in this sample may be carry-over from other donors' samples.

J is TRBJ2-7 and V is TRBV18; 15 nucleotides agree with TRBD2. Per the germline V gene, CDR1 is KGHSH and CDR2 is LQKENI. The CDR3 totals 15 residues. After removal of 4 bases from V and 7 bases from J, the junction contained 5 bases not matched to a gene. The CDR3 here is CASSRGTSGRNEQYF. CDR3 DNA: TGTGCCAGCTCACGAGGGACTAGCGGGAGGAATGAGCAGTACTTC. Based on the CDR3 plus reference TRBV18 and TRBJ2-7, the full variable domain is NAGVMQNPRHLVRRRGQEARLRCSPMKGHSHVYWYRQLPEEGLKFMVYLQKENIIDESGMPKERFSAEFPKEGPSILRIQQVVRGDSAAYFCASSRGTSGRNEQYFGPGTRLTVT.

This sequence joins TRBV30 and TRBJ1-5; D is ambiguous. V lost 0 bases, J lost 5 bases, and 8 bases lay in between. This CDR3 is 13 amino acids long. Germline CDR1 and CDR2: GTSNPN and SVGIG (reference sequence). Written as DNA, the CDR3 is TGTGCCTGGAGTGTGCAGCGGGATCAGCCCCAGCATTTT. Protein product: CAWSVQRDQPQHF. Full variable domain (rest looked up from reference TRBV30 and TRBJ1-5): SQTIHQWPATLVQPVGSPLSLECTVEGTSNPNLYWYRQAAGRGLQLLFYSVGIGQISSEVPQNLSASRPQDRQFILSSKKLLLSDSGFYLCAWSVQRDQPQHFGDGTRLSIL.

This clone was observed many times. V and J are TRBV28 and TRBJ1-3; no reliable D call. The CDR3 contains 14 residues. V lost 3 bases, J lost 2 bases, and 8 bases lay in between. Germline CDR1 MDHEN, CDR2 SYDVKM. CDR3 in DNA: TGTGCCAGCAGTTTGTGGAGGGCTGGAAACACCATATATTTT. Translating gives CASSLWRAGNTIYF.

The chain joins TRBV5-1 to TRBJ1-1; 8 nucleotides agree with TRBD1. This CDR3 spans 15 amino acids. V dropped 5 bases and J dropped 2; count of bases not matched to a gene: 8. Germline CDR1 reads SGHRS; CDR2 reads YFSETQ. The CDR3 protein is CASRGQGGRNTEAFF. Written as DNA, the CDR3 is TGCGCCAGCAGAGGACAGGGTGGAAGAAACACTGAAGCTTTCTTT.

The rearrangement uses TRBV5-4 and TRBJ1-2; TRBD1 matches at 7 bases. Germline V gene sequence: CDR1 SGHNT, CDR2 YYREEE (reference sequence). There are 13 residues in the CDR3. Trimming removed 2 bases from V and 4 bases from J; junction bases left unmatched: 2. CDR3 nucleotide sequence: TGTGCCAGCAGCTTCAGGGACAGCTATGGCTACACCTTC. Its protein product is CASSFRDSYGYTF. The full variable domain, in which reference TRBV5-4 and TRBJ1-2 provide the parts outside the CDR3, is ETGVTQSPTHLIKTRGQQVTLRCSSQSGHNTVSWYQQALGQGPQFIFQYYREEENGRGNFPPRFSGLQFPNYSSELNVNALELDDSALYLCASSFRDSYGYTFGSGTRLTVV.

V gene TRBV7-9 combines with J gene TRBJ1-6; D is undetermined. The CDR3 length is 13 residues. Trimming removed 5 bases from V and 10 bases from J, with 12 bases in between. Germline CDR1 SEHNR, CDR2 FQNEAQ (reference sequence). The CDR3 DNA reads TGTGCCAGCAGCAAATCGACAAACTCACCCCTCCACTTT. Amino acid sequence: CASSKSTNSPLHF. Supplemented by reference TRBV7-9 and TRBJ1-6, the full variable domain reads DTGVSQNPRHKITKRGQNVTFRCDPISEHNRLYWYRQTLGQGPEFLTYFQNEAQLEKSRLLSDRFSAERPKGSFSTLEIQRTEQGDSAMYLCASSKSTNSPLHFGNGTRLTVT.